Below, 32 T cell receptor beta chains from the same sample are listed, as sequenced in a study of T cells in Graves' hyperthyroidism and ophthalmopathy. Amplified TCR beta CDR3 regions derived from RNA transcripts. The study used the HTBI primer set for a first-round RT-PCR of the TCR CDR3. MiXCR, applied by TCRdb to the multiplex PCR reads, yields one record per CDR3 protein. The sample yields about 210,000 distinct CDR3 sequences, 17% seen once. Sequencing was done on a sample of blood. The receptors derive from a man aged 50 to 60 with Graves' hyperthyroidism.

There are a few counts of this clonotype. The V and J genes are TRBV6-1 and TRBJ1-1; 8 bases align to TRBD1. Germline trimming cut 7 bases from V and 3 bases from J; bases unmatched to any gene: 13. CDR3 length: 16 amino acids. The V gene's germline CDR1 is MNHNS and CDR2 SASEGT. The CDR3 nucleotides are TGTGCCAGCACCCCATCCCAGGGGGCAGGATACACTGAAGCTTTCTTT. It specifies CASTPSQGAGYTEAFF.

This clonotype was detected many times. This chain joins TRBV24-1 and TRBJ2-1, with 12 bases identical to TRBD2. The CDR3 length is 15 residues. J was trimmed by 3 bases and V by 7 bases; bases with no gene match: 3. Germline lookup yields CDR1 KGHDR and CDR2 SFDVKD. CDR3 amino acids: CATRWTSGIYNEQFF. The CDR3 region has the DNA TGTGCCACCAGATGGACTAGCGGGATCTACAATGAGCAGTTCTTC.

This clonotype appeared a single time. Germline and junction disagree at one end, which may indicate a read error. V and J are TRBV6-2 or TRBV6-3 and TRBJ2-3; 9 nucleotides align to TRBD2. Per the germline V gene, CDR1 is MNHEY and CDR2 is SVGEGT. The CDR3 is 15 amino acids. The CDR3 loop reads CASSDSGGRAHTQYF. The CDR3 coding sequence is TGTGCCAGCAGTGACTCTGGCGGGAGGGCACATACGCAGTATTTT.

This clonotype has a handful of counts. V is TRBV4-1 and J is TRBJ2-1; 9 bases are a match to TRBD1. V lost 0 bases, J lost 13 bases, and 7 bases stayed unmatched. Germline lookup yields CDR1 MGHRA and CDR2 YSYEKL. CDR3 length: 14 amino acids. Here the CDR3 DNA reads TGCGCCAGCAGCCAAGAGCCAGGGACAGGGATTCAGTTCTTC. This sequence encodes CASSQEPGTGIQFF.

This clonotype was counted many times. The CDR3 DNA reads as TGTGCCACCAGTCCAGGACAGGTTGGGACCGGGGAGCTGTTTTTT. Encoded protein: CATSPGQVGTGELFF. The V call is TRBV24-1, the J call TRBJ2-2; TRBD1 matches 7 bases. The germline gives CDR1 KGHDR, CDR2 SFDVKD. Trimming cost V 6 bases and J 5 bases; bases outside gene matches: 8. The CDR3 length is 15 residues.

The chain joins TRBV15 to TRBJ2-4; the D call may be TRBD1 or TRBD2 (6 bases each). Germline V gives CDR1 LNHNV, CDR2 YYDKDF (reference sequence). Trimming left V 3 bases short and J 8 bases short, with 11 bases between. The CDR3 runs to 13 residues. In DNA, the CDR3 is TGTGCCACCAGCAGGCAGGGGAGGCACATTCAGTACTTC. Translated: CATSRQGRHIQYF.

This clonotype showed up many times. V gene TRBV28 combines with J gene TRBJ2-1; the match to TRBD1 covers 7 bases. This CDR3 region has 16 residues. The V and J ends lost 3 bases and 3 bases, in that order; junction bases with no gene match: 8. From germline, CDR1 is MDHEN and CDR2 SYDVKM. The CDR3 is CASSFLGTDGYNEQFF. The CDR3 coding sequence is TGTGCCAGCAGTTTCTTAGGGACAGATGGCTACAATGAGCAGTTCTTC. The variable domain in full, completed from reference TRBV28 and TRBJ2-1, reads DVKVTQSSRYLVKRTGEKVFLECVQDMDHENMFWYRQDPGLGLRLIYFSYDVKMKEKGDIPEGYSVSREKKERFSLILESASTNQTSMYLCASSFLGTDGYNEQFFGPGTRLTVL.

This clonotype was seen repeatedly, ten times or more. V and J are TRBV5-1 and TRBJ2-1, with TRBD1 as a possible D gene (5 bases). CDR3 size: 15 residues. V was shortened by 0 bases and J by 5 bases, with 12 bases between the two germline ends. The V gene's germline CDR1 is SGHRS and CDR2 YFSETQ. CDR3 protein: CASSLEAGYNNEQFF. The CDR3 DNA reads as TGCGCCAGCAGCTTGGAGGCAGGGTATAACAATGAGCAGTTCTTC.

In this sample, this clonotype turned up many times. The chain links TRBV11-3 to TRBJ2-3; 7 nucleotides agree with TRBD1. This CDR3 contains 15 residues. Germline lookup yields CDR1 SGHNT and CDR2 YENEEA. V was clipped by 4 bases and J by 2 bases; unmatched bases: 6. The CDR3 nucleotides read TGTGCCAGCAGCTCCCGGGACAGCCCCACAGATACGCAGTATTTT. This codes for CASSSRDSPTDTQYF.

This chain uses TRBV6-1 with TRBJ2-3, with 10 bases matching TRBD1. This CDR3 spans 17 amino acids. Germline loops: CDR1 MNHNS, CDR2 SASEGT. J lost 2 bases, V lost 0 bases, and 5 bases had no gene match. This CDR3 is CASSEALDRGVTDTQYF. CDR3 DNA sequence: TGTGCCAGCAGTGAAGCCTTGGACAGGGGGGTCACAGATACGCAGTATTTT.

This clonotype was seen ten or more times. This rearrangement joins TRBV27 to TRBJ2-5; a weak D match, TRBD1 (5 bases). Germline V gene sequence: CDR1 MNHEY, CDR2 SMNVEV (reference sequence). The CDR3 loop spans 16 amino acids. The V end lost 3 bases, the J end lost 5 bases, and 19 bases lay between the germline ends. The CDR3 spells CASSFSIAGQLETQYF. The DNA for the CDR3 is TGTGCCAGCAGTTTTTCTATAGCAGGGCAATTGGAGACCCAGTACTTC.

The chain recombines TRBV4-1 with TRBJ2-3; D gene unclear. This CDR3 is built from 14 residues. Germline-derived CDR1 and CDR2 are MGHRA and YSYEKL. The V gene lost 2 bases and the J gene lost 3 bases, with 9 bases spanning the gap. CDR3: CASSQMSRTDTQYF. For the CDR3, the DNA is TGCGCCAGCAGCCAAATGAGCAGGACAGATACGCAGTATTTT.

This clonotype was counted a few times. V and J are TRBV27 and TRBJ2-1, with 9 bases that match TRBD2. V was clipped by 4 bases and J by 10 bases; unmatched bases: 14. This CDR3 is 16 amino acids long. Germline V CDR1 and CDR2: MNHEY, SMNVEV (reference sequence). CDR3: CASSWRLADGGSEQFF. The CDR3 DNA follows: TGTGCCAGCAGTTGGAGACTAGCGGACGGCGGGAGCGAGCAGTTCTTC.

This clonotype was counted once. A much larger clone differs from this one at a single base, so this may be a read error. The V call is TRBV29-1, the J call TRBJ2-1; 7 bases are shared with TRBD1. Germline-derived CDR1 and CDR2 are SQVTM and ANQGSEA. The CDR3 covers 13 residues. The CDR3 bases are TGCAGCGCCTGGGACAGCTCCTACACTGAGCAGTTCTTC. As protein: CSAWDSSYTEQFF.

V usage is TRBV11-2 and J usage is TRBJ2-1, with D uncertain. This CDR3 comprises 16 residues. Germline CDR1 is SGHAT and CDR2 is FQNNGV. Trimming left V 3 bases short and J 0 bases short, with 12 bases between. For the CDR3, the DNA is TGTGCCAGCAGCTTTGAGCGAGACCCCTCCTACAATGAGCAGTTCTTC. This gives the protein CASSFERDPSYNEQFF.

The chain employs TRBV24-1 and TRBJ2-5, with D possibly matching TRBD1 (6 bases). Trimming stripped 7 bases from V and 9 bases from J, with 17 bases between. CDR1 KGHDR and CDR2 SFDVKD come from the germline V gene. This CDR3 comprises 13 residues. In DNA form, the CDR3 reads TGTGCCACCAGCTTTGGGGCTAAGGGGGCCCAGTACTTC. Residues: CATSFGAKGAQYF.

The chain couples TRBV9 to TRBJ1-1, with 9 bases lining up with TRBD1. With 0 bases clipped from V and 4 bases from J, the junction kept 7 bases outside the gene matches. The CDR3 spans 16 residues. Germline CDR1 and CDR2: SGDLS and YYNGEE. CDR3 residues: CASSVDGTGLLTEAFF. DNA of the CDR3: TGTGCCAGCAGCGTAGACGGGACAGGGCTGCTCACTGAAGCTTTCTTT.

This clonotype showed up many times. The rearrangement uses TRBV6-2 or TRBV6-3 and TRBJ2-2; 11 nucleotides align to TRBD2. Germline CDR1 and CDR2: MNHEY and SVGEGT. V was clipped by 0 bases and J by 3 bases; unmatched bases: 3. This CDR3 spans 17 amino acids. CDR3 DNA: TGTGCCAGCAGTTACTCTGGGACTAGCGGTTACACCGGGGAGCTGTTTTTT. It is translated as CASSYSGTSGYTGELFF.

CDR3 protein: CASSLVVATNEKLFF. The CDR3 DNA is TGTGCCAGCAGTTTAGTGGTTGCAACTAATGAAAAACTGTTTTTT. This chain uses TRBV28 with TRBJ1-4; D call uncertain. The CDR3 covers 15 residues. Germline CDR1 is MDHEN and CDR2 is SYDVKM. The germline V and J ends were trimmed by 2 bases and 0 bases, with 7 bases remaining between them.

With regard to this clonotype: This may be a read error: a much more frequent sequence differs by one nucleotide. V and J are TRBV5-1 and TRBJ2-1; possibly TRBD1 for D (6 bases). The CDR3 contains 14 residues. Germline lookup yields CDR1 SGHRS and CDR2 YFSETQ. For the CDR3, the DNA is TGCGCCAGCAGCTTGGGACAGGAAAACAATGGGCAGTTCTTC. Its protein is CASSLGQENNGQFF.

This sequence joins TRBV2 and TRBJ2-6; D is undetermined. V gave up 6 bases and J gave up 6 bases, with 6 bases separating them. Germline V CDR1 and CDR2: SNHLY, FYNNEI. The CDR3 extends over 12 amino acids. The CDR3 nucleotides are TGTGCCAGCAGGGCTGAGGCCAACGTCCTGACTTTC. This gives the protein CASRAEANVLTF.

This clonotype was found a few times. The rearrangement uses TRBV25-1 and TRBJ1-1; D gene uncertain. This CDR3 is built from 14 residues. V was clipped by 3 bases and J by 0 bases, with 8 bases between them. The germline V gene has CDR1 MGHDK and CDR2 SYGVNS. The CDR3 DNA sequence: TGTGCCAGCAGTGATTACACCATGAACACTGAAGCTTTCTTT. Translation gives CASSDYTMNTEAFF.

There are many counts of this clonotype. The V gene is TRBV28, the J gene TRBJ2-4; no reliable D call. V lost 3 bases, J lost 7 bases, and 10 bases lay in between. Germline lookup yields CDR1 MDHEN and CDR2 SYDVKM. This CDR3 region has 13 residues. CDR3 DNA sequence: TGTGCCAGCAGTTTTGAGGAGATGAACATTCAGTACTTC. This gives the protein CASSFEEMNIQYF.

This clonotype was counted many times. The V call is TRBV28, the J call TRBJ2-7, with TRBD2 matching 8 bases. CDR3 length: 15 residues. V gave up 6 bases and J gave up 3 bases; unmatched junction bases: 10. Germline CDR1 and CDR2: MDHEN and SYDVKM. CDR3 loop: CASRAGGGLSYEQYF. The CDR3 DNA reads TGTGCCAGCAGGGCCGGGGGGGGGCTTAGCTACGAGCAGTACTTC.

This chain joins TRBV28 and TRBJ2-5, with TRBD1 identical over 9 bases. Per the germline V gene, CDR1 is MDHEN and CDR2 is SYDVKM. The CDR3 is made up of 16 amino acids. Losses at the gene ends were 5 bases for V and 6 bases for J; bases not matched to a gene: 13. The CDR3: CASSPWTGARTQTQYF. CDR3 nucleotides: TGTGCCAGCAGTCCGTGGACAGGGGCCAGAACGCAGACCCAGTACTTC.

In nucleotides, the CDR3 is TGCAGTGCTAGCTCCCAATACACAGATACGCAGTATTTT. This sequence encodes CSASSQYTDTQYF. V and J are TRBV20-1 and TRBJ2-3; D gene ambiguous. The germline V gene encodes CDR1 DFQATT and CDR2 SNEGSKA (reference sequence). CDR3 length: 13 amino acids. The V end was cut by 3 bases, the J end by 2 bases, with 9 bases between.

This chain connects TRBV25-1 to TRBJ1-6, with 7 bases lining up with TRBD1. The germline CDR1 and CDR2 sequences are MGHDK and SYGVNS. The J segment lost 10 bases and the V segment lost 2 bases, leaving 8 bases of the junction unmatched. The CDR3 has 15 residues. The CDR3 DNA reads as TGTGCCAGCAGTGAAGAAGTAGGGGGCCGGTCACCCCTCCACTTT. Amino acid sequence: CASSEEVGGRSPLHF.

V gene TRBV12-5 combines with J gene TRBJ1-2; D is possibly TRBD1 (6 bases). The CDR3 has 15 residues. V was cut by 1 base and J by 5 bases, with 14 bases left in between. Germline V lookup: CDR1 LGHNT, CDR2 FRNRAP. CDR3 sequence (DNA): TGTGCTAGTGGTTTGGGGGTAGGGGGGTTTTATGGCTACACCTTC. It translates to CASGLGVGGFYGYTF.

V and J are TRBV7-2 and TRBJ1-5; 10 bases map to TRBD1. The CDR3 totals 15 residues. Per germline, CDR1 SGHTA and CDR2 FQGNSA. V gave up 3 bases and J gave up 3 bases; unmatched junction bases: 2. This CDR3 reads CASSLDRGINQPQHF. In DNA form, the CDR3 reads TGTGCCAGCAGCTTGGACAGGGGGATCAATCAGCCCCAGCATTTT.

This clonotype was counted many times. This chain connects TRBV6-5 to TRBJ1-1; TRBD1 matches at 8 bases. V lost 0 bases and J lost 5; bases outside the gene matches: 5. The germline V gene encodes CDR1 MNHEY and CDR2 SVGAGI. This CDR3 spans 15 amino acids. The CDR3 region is CASSYSPDRATEAFF. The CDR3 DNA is TGTGCCAGCAGTTACTCCCCGGACAGGGCTACTGAAGCTTTCTTT.

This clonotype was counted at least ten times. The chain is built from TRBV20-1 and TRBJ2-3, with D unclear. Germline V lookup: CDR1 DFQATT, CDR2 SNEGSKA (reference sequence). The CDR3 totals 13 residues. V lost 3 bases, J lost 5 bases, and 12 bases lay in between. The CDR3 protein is CSASYTPGDTQYF. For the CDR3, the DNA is TGCAGTGCTAGCTACACTCCCGGAGATACGCAGTATTTT.

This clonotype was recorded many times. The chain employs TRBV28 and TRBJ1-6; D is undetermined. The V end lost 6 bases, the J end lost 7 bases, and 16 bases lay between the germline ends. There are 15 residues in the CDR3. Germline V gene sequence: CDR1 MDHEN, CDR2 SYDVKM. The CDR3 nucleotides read TGTGCCAGCAGAACCGGACGGCTAGTAAATTCACCCCTCCACTTT. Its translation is CASRTGRLVNSPLHF.